The source of this T cell receptor beta chain is a study of pediatric ulcerative colitis. TCRdb keeps only in-frame clones here, not all; method: immunoSEQ multiplex PCR. The sample records 59,000 or so clones, over 65% being singletons. The germline CDR1 and CDR2 sequences are MNHNS and SASEGT. The V end lost 8 bases, the J end lost 5 bases, and 13 bases lay between the germline ends. This CDR3 contains 13 residues. The sequencing sample was made of blood. The sequence was obtained from a boy between 10 and 17 years old with moderate ulcerative colitis. This sequence joins TRBV6-1 and TRBJ1-5, with TRBD1 as a possible D gene (5 bases). The CDR3: CASGPTDDQPQHF. As DNA, the CDR3 is TGTGCCAGCGGACCGACAGATGATCAGCCCCAGCATTTT.